Presented here are 8 T cell receptor beta chains from one specimen sequenced in a study of spatial heterogeneity in lung cancer. Time point described: blood at routine non-recurrence follow-up after resection. TCRdb redid the calling of the 5' RACE reads with MiXCR, one entry per CDR3 protein. The data contain about 120,000 distinct CDR3 sequences, 11% of them singletons. Source: PBMCs, taken at follow-up. The source is a female donor with early-stage non-small cell lung cancer.

This clonotype was seen ten or more times. The CDR3 DNA is TGCGCCAGCAGCTTGGCCGGGGGATCCTACGAGCAGTACTTC. Translated: CASSLAGGSYEQYF. The V call is TRBV5-1, the J call TRBJ2-7; the D gene is possibly TRBD2 (6 bases). Germline CDR1 is SGHRS and CDR2 is YFSETQ. V lost 0 bases and J lost 1, with 8 bases in between. The CDR3 has 14 residues.

This clonotype was seen at least ten times. The chain recombines TRBV2 with TRBJ2-1; TRBD2 matches at 10 bases. Trimming cost V 3 bases and J 5 bases; bases outside gene matches: 4. The CDR3 sequence is 15 residues long. Germline values: CDR1 SNHLY, CDR2 FYNNEI. The CDR3 DNA sequence: TGTGCCAGCAGTGACATCGGACTAGCGGACAATGAGCAGTTCTTC. This gives the protein CASSDIGLADNEQFF.

There are many counts of this clonotype. This chain joins TRBV20-1 and TRBJ1-5; D not certain. Trimming pared 6 bases from V and 3 bases from J, leaving 12 bases between. CDR1 and CDR2 from the germline V gene are DFQATT and SNEGSKA (reference sequence). The CDR3 is 13 residues long. This chain's CDR3 is CSAKTTHNQPQHF. CDR3 DNA sequence: TGCAGTGCAAAGACCACCCACAATCAGCCCCAGCATTTT.

Many counts were recorded for this clonotype. The chain joins TRBV7-6 to TRBJ2-3; 8 bases agree with TRBD1. Per germline, CDR1 SGHVS and CDR2 FNYEAQ. This CDR3 has 14 residues. Trimming cost V 4 bases and J 4 bases; bases outside gene matches: 4. Written as DNA, the CDR3 is TGTGCCAGCAGCTCCCAACAGGGGGCAGATACGCAGTATTTT. Translated, it gives CASSSQQGADTQYF.

Only a few counts were recorded for this clonotype. The chain uses TRBV2 and TRBJ2-1; D uncertain. Germline-derived CDR1 and CDR2 are SNHLY and FYNNEI. The CDR3 has 14 amino acids. Trimming took 1 base from V and 9 from J, leaving 13 bases between them. The CDR3 region is CASSEVSGNSEQFF. DNA for the CDR3: TGTGCCAGCAGTGAAGTTTCCGGAAATAGTGAGCAGTTCTTC.

This rearrangement joins TRBV19 to TRBJ2-1; 7 bases match TRBD2. V was pared by 5 bases and J by 4 bases, with 5 bases of the junction left unmatched. Germline values: CDR1 LNHDA, CDR2 SQIVND (reference sequence). This CDR3 contains 14 residues. The CDR3 DNA reads as TGTGCCAGTAGTCTTAAGCGGGGTTACAATGAGCAGTTCTTC. It yields the protein CASSLKRGYNEQFF.

This clonotype was seen only a few times. J is TRBJ1-2 and V is TRBV29-1; D not resolved. The CDR3 extends over 12 amino acids. Between the trimmed V and J ends, which lost 7 bases and 5 bases, there was a span of 14 bases. CDR1 and CDR2 from the germline V gene are SQVTM and ANQGSEA. The CDR3 bases are TGCAGCGGGCGGGCAGAAGAATATGGCTACACCTTC. It encodes CSGRAEEYGYTF.

The chain couples TRBV28 to TRBJ1-2; weak D call: TRBD1 (5 bases). Looked up from germline, CDR1 is MDHEN and CDR2 is SYDVKM. The V and J ends lost 6 bases and 7 bases respectively, with 12 bases between them. The CDR3 runs to 12 residues. CDR3 sequence: CASSLDSPGYTF. The CDR3 bases are TGTGCCAGCAGCCTTGACAGTCCTGGCTACACCTTC.